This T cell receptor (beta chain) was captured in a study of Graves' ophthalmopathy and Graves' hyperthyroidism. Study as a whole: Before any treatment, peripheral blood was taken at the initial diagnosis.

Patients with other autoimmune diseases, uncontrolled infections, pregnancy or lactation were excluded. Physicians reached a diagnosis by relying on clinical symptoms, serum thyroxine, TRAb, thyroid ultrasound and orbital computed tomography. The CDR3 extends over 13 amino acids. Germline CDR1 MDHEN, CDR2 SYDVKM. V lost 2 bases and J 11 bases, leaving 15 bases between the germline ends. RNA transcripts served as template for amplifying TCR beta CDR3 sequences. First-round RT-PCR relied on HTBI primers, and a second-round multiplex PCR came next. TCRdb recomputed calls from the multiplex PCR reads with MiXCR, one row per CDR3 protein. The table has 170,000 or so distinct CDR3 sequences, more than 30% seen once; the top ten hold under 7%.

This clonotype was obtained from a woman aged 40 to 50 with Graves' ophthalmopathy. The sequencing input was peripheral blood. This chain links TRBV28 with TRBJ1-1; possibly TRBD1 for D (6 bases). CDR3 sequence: CASSLTSGALAFF. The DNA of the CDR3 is TGTGCCAGCAGTTTAACTTCGGGGGCATTGGCTTTCTTT.